This passage covers 16 T cell receptor beta chains from one sample sequenced in a study of cytomegalovirus exposure and HLA in healthy donors. PCR involved 60 Vbeta and 13 Jbeta primers. The repertoire was sequenced with immunoSEQ multiplex PCR; TCRdb's copy has only in-frame clones and lacks some. The sample has about 110,000 clones, about 70% seen once. The sequenced material came from PBMCs. The receptors were sampled from a man aged 50-59 years in good health and CMV-seropositive.

The V call is TRBV6-1, the J call TRBJ1-1, with TRBD1 as a possible D gene (5 bases). The CDR3 runs 14 residues. Trimming cost V 6 bases and J 4 bases, with 15 bases left between them. CDR1 MNHNS and CDR2 SASEGT come from the germline V gene. Written as DNA, the CDR3 is TGTGCCAGCAGCGAACGGGGGGGAACCACTGAAGCTTTCTTT. Translation: CASSERGGTTEAFF.

The sample holds a few counts of this clone. This rearrangement joins TRBV7-6 to TRBJ2-2, with D tentatively TRBD2 (5 bases). This CDR3 contains 15 residues. The germline V gene encodes CDR1 SGHVS and CDR2 FNYEAQ. The V gene lost 6 bases and the J gene lost 0 bases, with 11 bases spanning the gap. The CDR3 reads CASSLRDPNTGELFF. The CDR3 nucleotides are TGTGCCAGCAGTTTGAGGGATCCGAACACCGGGGAGCTGTTTTTT.

Points on this clone: The same CDR3 is also encoded by other DNA sequences in this sample. The genes are TRBV6-1 and TRBJ2-7; possibly TRBD2 for D (5 bases). V dropped 6 bases and J dropped 3 bases, with 18 bases sitting between them. This CDR3 has 15 residues. Germline CDR1 MNHNS, CDR2 SASEGT. CDR3 nucleotides: TGTGCCAGCAGCGGGATTGATAAAGCGGACTACGAGCAGTACTTC. It translates to CASSGIDKADYEQYF.

V and J are TRBV19 and TRBJ2-2, with TRBD2 matching 9 bases. With 5 bases clipped from V and 4 bases from J, the junction kept 5 bases outside the gene matches. Germline-derived CDR1 and CDR2 are LNHDA and SQIVND (reference sequence). This CDR3 is 15 amino acids long. This chain's CDR3 is CASSSGLASTGELFF. The CDR3 DNA is TGTGCCAGTAGTTCGGGACTAGCCTCCACCGGGGAGCTGTTTTTT.

V and J are TRBV5-4 and TRBJ1-2, with 7 positions matching TRBD1. The germline CDR1 and CDR2 sequences are SGHNT and YYREEE (reference sequence). This CDR3 has 15 amino acids. V lost 4 bases and J lost 8; bases outside the gene matches: 14. CDR3 region: CASSPAADRDRGYTF. The CDR3 nucleotides are TGTGCCAGCAGCCCCGCTGCAGACAGGGATAGAGGCTACACCTTC.

The chain recombines TRBV28 with TRBJ2-1; 7 bases line up with TRBD2. CDR3 length equals 15 residues. The V and J ends lost 5 bases and 2 bases, in that order; junction bases with no gene match: 6. CDR1 and CDR2 from the germline V gene are MDHEN and SYDVKM. Written as DNA, the CDR3 is TGTGCCAGCAGTCCTTTGGGGGGGGCCTACAATGAGCAGTTCTTC. It codes for CASSPLGGAYNEQFF. The full variable domain, its missing parts supplied by reference TRBV28 and TRBJ2-1, is DVKVTQSSRYLVKRTGEKVFLECVQDMDHENMFWYRQDPGLGLRLIYFSYDVKMKEKGDIPEGYSVSREKKERFSLILESASTNQTSMYLCASSPLGGAYNEQFFGPGTRLTVL.

This chain links TRBV7-8 with TRBJ2-7; TRBD2 agrees at 12 bases. This CDR3 spans 19 amino acids. Germline V gene data show CDR1 as SGHVS and CDR2 as FQNEAQ. Trimming at V came to 6 bases and at J to 4 bases, leaving 19 bases not matched to a gene. CDR3 region: CASSRLAASGRGSAYEQYF. DNA of the CDR3: TGTGCCAGCAGTCGCTTGGCGGCTAGCGGGAGGGGATCAGCTTACGAGCAGTACTTC.

This clone came up a few times. This chain uses TRBV25-1 with TRBJ2-1; 8 bases align to TRBD2. With 8 bases clipped from V and 8 bases from J, the junction kept 11 bases outside the gene matches. The germline V gene encodes CDR1 MGHDK and CDR2 SYGVNS. The CDR3 is 14 amino acids. The CDR3 reads CASASPGGRDEQFF. CDR3 bases: TGTGCCAGCGCTAGCCCGGGAGGGAGGGATGAGCAGTTCTTC.

The V call is TRBV5-1, the J call TRBJ2-5, with TRBD1 matching 7 bases. The closer fit of TRBJ2-7 to the DNA end suggests the J call may be wrong. The CDR3 covers 15 residues. Germline V gene lookup returns CDR1 SGHRS and CDR2 YFSETQ. CDR3 nucleotide sequence: TGCGCCAGCAGCTCCTTGGGCAACAGGGGCTACGAGCAGTACTTC. It specifies CASSSLGNRGYEQYF.

This chain uses TRBV28 with TRBJ1-2, with 8 bases that match TRBD1. In germline, CDR1 is MDHEN, CDR2 SYDVKM. The CDR3 loop spans 12 amino acids. V gave up 11 bases and J gave up 8 bases; unmatched junction bases: 10. The CDR3 region has the DNA TGTGCCGAAAACAGGGGGGAAGAAGGCTACACCTTC. This codes for CAENRGEEGYTF.

About this clone: The junction shows a germline mismatch at one end, possibly a read error. The chain recombines TRBV6-1 with TRBJ1-3, with unresolved D. This CDR3 region has 12 residues. Germline assignment: CDR1 MNHNS and CDR2 SASEGT. CDR3 nucleotides: TGTGCCAGCAGTGAATTTGGAGACACCATATATTTT. Translation: CASSEFGDTIYF.

The J gene is TRBJ2-1, the V gene TRBV30; D is perhaps TRBD2 (6 bases). Looked up from germline, CDR1 is GTSNPN and CDR2 is SVGIG (reference sequence). The length of the CDR3 is 13 residues. V lost 1 base, J lost 10 bases, and 14 bases lay in between. The CDR3, as DNA: TGTGCCTGGAGTGCGGGACTCTCGGGGGAGCAGTTCTTC. Protein: CAWSAGLSGEQFF.

This clone was observed once. This chain links TRBV4-1 with TRBJ1-4, with no clear D. Deletions cut 2 bases from V and 5 bases from J, with 6 bases between. CDR3 length equals 13 residues. Germline lookup yields CDR1 MGHRA and CDR2 YSYEKL. CDR3 in DNA: TGCGCCAGCAGCCAATCCTTAAATGAAAAACTGTTTTTT. Translation: CASSQSLNEKLFF.

The chain is built from TRBV5-1 and TRBJ2-3; the D gene is possibly TRBD1 (5 bases). CDR1 and CDR2 from the germline V gene are SGHRS and YFSETQ. This CDR3 comprises 16 residues. V was cut by 5 bases and J by 1 base, with 17 bases left in between. The CDR3 protein is CASSTQGSWGTDTQYF. In nucleotides, the CDR3 is TGCGCCAGCAGTACTCAGGGATCGTGGGGCACAGATACGCAGTATTTT. Full variable domain (rest looked up from reference TRBV5-1 and TRBJ2-3): KAGVTQTPRYLIKTRGQQVTLSCSPISGHRSVSWYQQTPGQGLQFLFEYFSETQRNKGNFPGRFSGRQFSNSRSEMNVSTLELGDSALYLCASSTQGSWGTDTQYFGPGTRLTVL.

The chain is built from TRBV5-4 and TRBJ2-1, with D maybe TRBD2 (5 bases). Germline loops: CDR1 SGHNT, CDR2 YYREEE (reference sequence). The CDR3 runs to 15 residues. Trimming pared 5 bases from V and 0 bases from J, leaving 12 bases between. CDR3 residues: CASRRRGSSYNEQFF. CDR3 coding DNA: TGTGCCAGCAGGCGTAGAGGGAGCTCCTACAATGAGCAGTTCTTC.

The V call is TRBV2, the J call TRBJ2-5; D unresolved. Trimming stripped 7 bases from V and 2 bases from J, with 8 bases between. Germline V lookup: CDR1 SNHLY, CDR2 FYNNEI. The CDR3 sequence is 12 residues long. For the CDR3, the DNA is TGTGCCAGCAACAGCCGTCAAGAGACCCAGTACTTC. Translating it yields CASNSRQETQYF. The full variable domain, completed using reference TRBV2 and TRBJ2-5, is EPEVTQTPSHQVTQMGQEVILRCVPISNHLYFYWYRQILGQKVEFLVSFYNNEISEKSEIFDDQFSVERPDGSNFTLKIRSTKLEDSAMYFCASNSRQETQYFGPGTRLLVL.